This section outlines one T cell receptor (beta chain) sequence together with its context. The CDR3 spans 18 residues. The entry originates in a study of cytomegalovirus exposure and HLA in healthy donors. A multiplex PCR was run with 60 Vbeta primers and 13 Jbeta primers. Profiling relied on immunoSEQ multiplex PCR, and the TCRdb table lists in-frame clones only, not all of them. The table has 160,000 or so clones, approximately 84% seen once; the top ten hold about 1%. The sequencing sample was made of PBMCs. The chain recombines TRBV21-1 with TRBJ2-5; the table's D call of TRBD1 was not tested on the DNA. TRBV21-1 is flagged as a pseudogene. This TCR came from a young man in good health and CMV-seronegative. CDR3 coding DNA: TGTGCCAGCAGCATTCTAAGGCGAGACAGGGTGTACCAAGAGACCCAGTACTTC. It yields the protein CASSILRRDRVYQETQYF.